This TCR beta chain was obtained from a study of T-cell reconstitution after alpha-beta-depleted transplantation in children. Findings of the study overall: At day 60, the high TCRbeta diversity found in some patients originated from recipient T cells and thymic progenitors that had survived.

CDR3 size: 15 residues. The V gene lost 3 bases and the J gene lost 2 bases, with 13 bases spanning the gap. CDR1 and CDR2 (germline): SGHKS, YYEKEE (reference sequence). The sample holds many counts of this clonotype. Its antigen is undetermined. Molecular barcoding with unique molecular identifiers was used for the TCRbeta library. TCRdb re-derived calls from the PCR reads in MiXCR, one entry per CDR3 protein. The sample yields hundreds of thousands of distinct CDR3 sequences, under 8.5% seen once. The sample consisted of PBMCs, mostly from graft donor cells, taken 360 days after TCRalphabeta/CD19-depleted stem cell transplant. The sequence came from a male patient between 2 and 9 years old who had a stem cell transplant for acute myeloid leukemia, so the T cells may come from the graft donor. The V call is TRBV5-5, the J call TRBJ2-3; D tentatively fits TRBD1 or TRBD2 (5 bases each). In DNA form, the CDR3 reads TGTGCCAGCAGCTCGGGGACCGGAGTCACAGATACGCAGTATTTT. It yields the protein CASSSGTGVTDTQYF.